The T cell receptor beta chain under discussion was sequenced for a study of CD8 T cells in Susac syndrome. The CDR3 is made up of 16 amino acids. V shed 6 bases and J shed 4 bases, with 19 bases lying between them. Germline-derived CDR1 and CDR2 are KGHDR and SFDVKD. Random hexamers were used to reverse transcribe about 0.5 to 1 ug of RNA. TCRdb re-called the immunoSEQ multiplex PCR reads with MiXCR, one entry per CDR3 protein. This repertoire shows under 200,000 distinct CDR3 sequences, 85% to 95% found once; its top ten account for about 0.15%. The sample comprised CD8+ T cells from PBMCs. The chain uses TRBV24-1 and TRBJ2-3, with D hard to call. This receptor was taken from a human donor with multiple sclerosis. The chain's CDR3 is CATSPKEGPHPDTQYF. For the CDR3, the DNA is TGTGCCACCAGTCCGAAGGAAGGTCCTCACCCAGATACGCAGTATTTT.